These 25 T cell receptor beta chains originate from one sample sequenced in a study of T cell responses to AZD1222 COVID-19 vaccine. Data came from immunoSEQ multiplex PCR; TCRdb stores just in-frame clones and leaves some out. The sample lists some 200,000 clones, 90% to 95% occurring once. Material: peripheral blood, obtained 28 days after the second AZD1222 dose. The receptors derive from an adult who received the AZD1222 COVID-19 vaccine.

The chain combines TRBV5-1 with TRBJ2-1; 7 bases line up with TRBD2. The V gene end was trimmed by 0 bases and the J gene end by 8 bases; junction bases not matched to a gene: 5. The germline CDR1 and CDR2 sequences are SGHRS and YFSETQ. The CDR3 totals 14 residues. The CDR3 loop is CASSLASGNYEQFF. In DNA, the CDR3 is TGCGCCAGCAGCTTGGCGAGCGGGAACTATGAGCAGTTCTTC.

The chain couples TRBV27 to TRBJ1-2; 11 bases fit TRBD1. The germline gives CDR1 MNHEY, CDR2 SMNVEV (reference sequence). Trimming at V came to 4 bases and at J to 2 bases, leaving 9 bases not matched to a gene. The CDR3 length is 17 residues. CDR3 bases: TGTGCCAGCAGTTCCCTCCGGACAGGGGGCTTAAACTATGGCTACACCTTC. This translates into CASSSLRTGGLNYGYTF.

J is TRBJ2-7 and V is TRBV28, with 8 bases that match TRBD1. The CDR3 runs to 16 residues. Germline trimming cut 3 bases from V and 0 bases from J; bases unmatched to any gene: 7. Germline CDR1 reads MDHEN; CDR2 reads SYDVKM. The CDR3, as DNA: TGTGCCAGCAGTTTTAGGGCAGGGGGCCACTCCTACGAGCAGTACTTC. Protein sequence: CASSFRAGGHSYEQYF. The full variable domain, with the rest looked up from reference TRBV28 and TRBJ2-7, is DVKVTQSSRYLVKRTGEKVFLECVQDMDHENMFWYRQDPGLGLRLIYFSYDVKMKEKGDIPEGYSVSREKKERFSLILESASTNQTSMYLCASSFRAGGHSYEQYFGPGTRLTVT.

This chain links TRBV5-4 with TRBJ2-7, with D unclear. With 2 bases removed from V and 5 bases from J, the gap between germline ends came to 8 bases. Germline V lookup: CDR1 SGHNT, CDR2 YYREEE (reference sequence). This CDR3 contains 12 residues. The DNA for the CDR3 is TGTGCCAGCAGCTTTGGTCGAAACGAGCAGTACTTC. It codes for CASSFGRNEQYF.

The V and J genes are TRBV30 and TRBJ1-3; the match to TRBD1 covers 8 bases. J gave up 8 bases and V 0 bases, and 6 bases lay outside the gene matches. CDR1 and CDR2 (germline): GTSNPN, SVGIG (reference sequence). The length of the CDR3 is 14 residues. The CDR3 is CAWSVGTGRDTIYF. The CDR3 DNA follows: TGTGCCTGGAGTGTTGGGACAGGTCGGGACACCATATATTTT.

The V gene is TRBV5-1, the J gene TRBJ1-2; D is possibly TRBD1 (5 bases). Trimming left V 4 bases short and J 6 bases short, with 16 bases between. The V gene's germline CDR1 is SGHRS and CDR2 YFSETQ. This CDR3 has 14 amino acids. This CDR3 reads CASSPQGEWDGYTF. DNA for the CDR3: TGCGCCAGCAGCCCCCAGGGCGAATGGGATGGCTACACCTTC.

V and J are TRBV24-1 and TRBJ2-7; 10 bases match TRBD1. Unmatched junction bases numbered 2, after V lost 6 bases and J lost 4 bases. This CDR3 has 13 amino acids. Germline V CDR1 and CDR2: KGHDR, SFDVKD. Here the CDR3 DNA reads TGTGCCACCAGTCTGGGACAGGGGTACGAGCAGTACTTC. Encoded protein: CATSLGQGYEQYF.

The rearrangement links TRBV10-3 to TRBJ2-3; D remains unclear. CDR3 length: 15 amino acids. Germline CDR1 and CDR2: ENHRY and SYGVKD. Deletions cut 0 bases from V and 2 bases from J, with 9 bases between. The CDR3 reads CAISESRALTDTQYF. The CDR3 DNA is TGTGCCATCAGTGAGTCTAGGGCGCTCACAGATACGCAGTATTTT.

This clone has more than one count but fewer than ten. This rearrangement joins TRBV6-6 to TRBJ1-1; D is uncertain. The germline V gene encodes CDR1 MNHNY and CDR2 SVGAGI (reference sequence). The CDR3 length is 14 residues. Trimming took 6 bases from V and 0 from J, leaving 11 bases between them. Written as DNA, the CDR3 is TGTGCCAGCAGCCACGGGCGATTGAACACTGAAGCTTTCTTT. Protein: CASSHGRLNTEAFF.

The chain links TRBV18 to TRBJ2-3; the match to TRBD1 covers 8 bases. CDR1 and CDR2 from the germline V gene are KGHSH and LQKENI. The V segment lost 2 bases and the J segment 0 bases; nucleotides outside the gene matches: 7. The CDR3 covers 17 residues. This CDR3 is CASSPYRQGLSTDTQYF. CDR3 in DNA: TGTGCCAGCTCACCATATCGACAGGGGCTTAGCACAGATACGCAGTATTTT.

The V and J genes are TRBV2 and TRBJ2-7; D might be TRBD2 (5 bases). Trimming shortened V by 5 bases and J by 1 base, and 12 bases separated the two germline ends. Germline assignment: CDR1 SNHLY and CDR2 FYNNEI. The CDR3 runs to 14 residues. In DNA form, the CDR3 reads TGTGCCAGCAGTTTTACGGAGGTGTCCTACGAGCAGTACTTC. It encodes CASSFTEVSYEQYF.

This chain links TRBV25-1 with TRBJ2-5, with a possible D match to TRBD1 (5 bases). Trimming removed 0 bases from V and 4 bases from J, with 12 bases in between. Germline-derived CDR1 and CDR2 are MGHDK and SYGVNS. The CDR3 is made up of 15 amino acids. The CDR3 nucleotides read TGTGCCAGCAGTGAATATATCCAGGGCAGAGAGACCCAGTACTTC. It is translated as CASSEYIQGRETQYF.

This chain connects TRBV27 to TRBJ2-2, with D perhaps TRBD1 (6 bases). Trimming took off 3 bases at V and 1 base at J, with 12 bases between the two ends. This CDR3 is 16 amino acids long. Germline V lookup: CDR1 MNHEY, CDR2 SMNVEV (reference sequence). The CDR3, as DNA: TGTGCCAGCAGTTTTTCCGACAGGCTGAACACCGGGGAGCTGTTTTTT. The encoded protein is CASSFSDRLNTGELFF.

This CDR3 is CASSQDLGDGYTF. The DNA of the CDR3 is TGTGCCAGCAGCCAAGATTTGGGGGATGGCTACACCTTC. This chain connects TRBV4-2 to TRBJ1-2; D is perhaps TRBD1 (5 bases). There are 13 residues in the CDR3. In germline, CDR1 is LGHNA, CDR2 YNFKEQ. The V and J ends lost 0 bases and 6 bases respectively, with 8 bases between them.

As DNA, the CDR3 is TGCGCCAGCAGCAACCTAGAAGCCGGGGAGCTGTTTTTT. This gives the protein CASSNLEAGELFF. V usage is TRBV5-1 and J usage is TRBJ2-2; D unclear. V lost 4 bases and J 6 bases, leaving 10 bases between the germline ends. Germline values: CDR1 SGHRS, CDR2 YFSETQ. The CDR3 covers 13 residues.

CDR3: CASSRFGGGGNEQFF. DNA of the CDR3: TGTGCCAGCAGCCGTTTTGGGGGAGGGGGGAATGAGCAGTTCTTC. The V gene is TRBV6-2 or TRBV6-3, the J gene TRBJ2-1, with D tentatively TRBD2 (7 bases). Germline V CDR1 and CDR2: MNHEY, SVGEGT. The CDR3 is 15 residues long. V dropped 6 bases and J dropped 7 bases, with 19 bases sitting between them.

This rearrangement joins TRBV28 to TRBJ1-2; D perhaps matches TRBD1 (5 bases). The germline V gene has CDR1 MDHEN and CDR2 SYDVKM. V gave up 3 bases and J gave up 3 bases, with 11 bases separating them. The CDR3 has 14 residues. CDR3 sequence: CASSLSGTDYGYTF. CDR3 DNA: TGTGCCAGCAGTTTGTCCGGGACTGACTATGGCTACACCTTC.

The chain employs TRBV28 and TRBJ2-4, with TRBD1 identical over 7 bases. With 6 bases clipped from V and 0 bases from J, the junction kept 8 bases outside the gene matches. Germline CDR1 reads MDHEN; CDR2 reads SYDVKM. The CDR3 is 16 amino acids. The CDR3 DNA is TGTGCCAGCAGCCCGAGACAGGGTCTAGCCAAAAACATTCAGTACTTC. It yields the protein CASSPRQGLAKNIQYF.

The V and J genes are TRBV19 and TRBJ2-1; TRBD1 matches 7 bases. The V and J ends lost 9 bases and 0 bases, in that order; junction bases with no gene match: 5. Looked up from germline, CDR1 is LNHDA and CDR2 is SQIVND (reference sequence). This CDR3 comprises 14 residues. The CDR3 sequence is CASNRDSSYNEQFF. As DNA, the CDR3 is TGTGCCAGCAACCGGGACAGCTCCTACAATGAGCAGTTCTTC.

V usage is TRBV5-4 and J usage is TRBJ1-5; D unresolved. Trimming stripped 0 bases from V and 1 base from J, with 11 bases between. The CDR3 is made up of 16 amino acids. Germline CDR1 and CDR2: SGHNT and YYREEE (reference sequence). CDR3: CASSLGAPDSNQPQHF. The CDR3 bases are TGTGCCAGCAGCTTGGGGGCCCCGGACAGCAATCAGCCCCAGCATTTT.

In DNA, the CDR3 is TGTGCCACCAGCAGAGTGAGGGAGACTGAAGCTTTCTTT. It translates to CATSRVRETEAFF. The V gene is TRBV15, the J gene TRBJ1-1; D is undetermined. The V gene lost 1 base and the J gene lost 5 bases, with 8 bases spanning the gap. CDR3 length: 13 residues. The V gene's germline CDR1 is LNHNV and CDR2 YYDKDF (reference sequence).

This chain connects TRBV5-1 to TRBJ2-7; 10 bases are a match to TRBD2. The V segment lost 2 bases and the J segment 7 bases; nucleotides outside the gene matches: 15. The CDR3 contains 17 residues. In germline, CDR1 is SGHRS, CDR2 YFSETQ. The CDR3 is CASSFLQREGFQAEQYF. Written as DNA, the CDR3 is TGCGCCAGCAGCTTTTTACAGCGGGAGGGCTTCCAGGCTGAGCAGTACTTC.

This chain connects TRBV9 to TRBJ2-5; D could derive from TRBD1 or TRBD2 (5 bases each). Per germline, CDR1 SGDLS and CDR2 YYNGEE. V shed 4 bases and J shed 5 bases, with 15 bases lying between them. The CDR3 is 14 amino acids. CDR3 in DNA: TGTGCCAGCAGCCCGGGACCCCGGGTGGAGACCCAGTACTTC. Translating it yields CASSPGPRVETQYF.

This clone has only one observation. This sequence joins TRBV6-6 and TRBJ2-7; 7 positions match TRBD2. The V segment lost 4 bases and the J segment 6 bases; nucleotides outside the gene matches: 12. Looked up from germline, CDR1 is MNHNY and CDR2 is SVGAGI (reference sequence). This CDR3 contains 15 residues. The CDR3 region has the DNA TGTGCCAGCAGTTCCCCTAGGGAGGGGAATCTCGAGCAGTACTTC. Translating it yields CASSSPREGNLEQYF.

This chain connects TRBV28 to TRBJ2-2; TRBD2 is a possible D gene (5 bases). The V end lost 7 bases, the J end lost 6 bases, and 15 bases lay between the germline ends. Germline loops: CDR1 MDHEN, CDR2 SYDVKM. The CDR3 sequence is 14 residues long. The CDR3 DNA reads as TGTGCCAGCACCCTTCGGGGATCGGCCGGGGAGCTGTTTTTT. It specifies CASTLRGSAGELFF.